Each of the 21 T cell receptor beta chains below was sequenced from the same sample in a study of cytomegalovirus exposure and HLA in healthy donors. The PCR had 60 Vbeta and 13 Jbeta primers. The method was immunoSEQ multiplex PCR; TCRdb's version includes in-frame clones alone and lacks a portion of them. The table lists 85,000 to 100,000 clones, around four fifths of them singletons. The specimen sequenced was PBMCs. These receptors were collected from a woman in her 40s in good health and CMV-seropositive.

This chain connects TRBV4-1 to TRBJ2-5; D call uncertain. Germline V gene data show CDR1 as MGHRA and CDR2 as YSYEKL. Trimming took 4 bases from V and 2 from J, leaving 8 bases between them. The CDR3 totals 13 residues. In nucleotides, the CDR3 is TGCGCCAGCAGCCGCGCGCTTCAAGAGACCCAGTACTTC. Its protein is CASSRALQETQYF.

The chain joins TRBV30 to TRBJ2-5; 7 bases are a match to TRBD2. CDR1 is GTSNPN and CDR2 is SVGIG in the germline V gene (reference sequence). V shed 0 bases and J 5 bases; nucleotides not matched to a gene: 6. The CDR3 length is 14 residues. CDR3 sequence (DNA): TGTGCCTGGAGTGTTGGCGGGAGCATCGAGACCCAGTACTTC. The encoded protein is CAWSVGGSIETQYF.

The rearrangement links TRBV7-2 to TRBJ2-5; TRBD2 is a possible D gene (6 bases). The CDR3 runs 15 residues. CDR1 and CDR2 (germline): SGHTA, FQGNSA. V was clipped by 5 bases and J by 2 bases, with 15 bases between them. CDR3 sequence: CASSLPRTIQETQYF. For the CDR3, the DNA is TGTGCCAGCAGCCTACCTAGGACTATACAAGAGACCCAGTACTTC. Together with reference TRBV7-2 and TRBJ2-5, the CDR3 gives the full variable domain: GAGVSQSPSNKVTEKGKDVELRCDPISGHTALYWYRQSLGQGLEFLIYFQGNSAPDKSGLPSDRFSAERTGGSVSTLTIQRTQQEDSAVYLCASSLPRTIQETQYFGPGTRLLVL.

This chain links TRBV28 with TRBJ1-4; 8 bases are a match to TRBD1. Per germline, CDR1 MDHEN and CDR2 SYDVKM. The trim removed 7 bases at V and 7 bases at J, leaving 11 bases unmatched. The CDR3 is 15 amino acids. CDR3 nucleotides: TGTGCCAGCAATCAGCTTACAGGGGGAGGTGAAAAACTGTTTTTT. Translating it yields CASNQLTGGGEKLFF.

The chain employs TRBV6-5 and TRBJ1-3; no clear D gene. This CDR3 contains 13 residues. Germline V CDR1 and CDR2: MNHEY, SVGAGI. Trimming removed 7 bases at V and 7 bases at J, with 14 bases between. As DNA, the CDR3 is TGTGCCAGCATCGGGATGAACTGCAACACCATATATTTT. This encodes CASIGMNCNTIYF.

V and J are TRBV5-5 and TRBJ2-7; possible D gene TRBD2, 7 bases. The CDR3 sequence is 13 residues long. Germline V gene lookup returns CDR1 SGHKS and CDR2 YYEKEE (reference sequence). Trimming left V 0 bases short and J 6 bases short, with 10 bases between. CDR3 sequence reads: CASSLVGGVEQYF. CDR3 nucleotide sequence: TGTGCCAGCAGCTTGGTAGGGGGGGTCGAGCAGTACTTC.

The chain carries TRBV29-1 and TRBJ1-1; TRBD1 aligns across 7 bases. V was pared by 4 bases and J by 3 bases, with 8 bases of the junction left unmatched. The V gene's germline CDR1 is SQVTM and CDR2 ANQGSEA. There are 14 residues in the CDR3. The DNA of the CDR3 is TGCAGCGTTGTAGAGGGGGCCAGGGACACTGAAGCTTTCTTT. This sequence encodes CSVVEGARDTEAFF.

This chain links TRBV9 with TRBJ2-7; the match to TRBD1 covers 7 bases. Trimming at V came to 3 bases and at J to 9 bases, leaving 9 bases not matched to a gene. This CDR3 is built from 13 residues. Germline values: CDR1 SGDLS, CDR2 YYNGEE. CDR3 nucleotides: TGTGCCAGCAGCGCCGGGGACAGATATGGGCAGTACTTC. It translates to CASSAGDRYGQYF. The full variable domain, rest sourced from reference TRBV9 and TRBJ2-7, is DSGVTQTPKHLITATGQRVTLRCSPRSGDLSVYWYQQSLDQGLQFLIQYYNGEERAKGNILERFSAQQFPDLHSELNLSSLELGDSALYFCASSAGDRYGQYFGPGTRLTVT.

The V call is TRBV6-5, the J call TRBJ2-3; the D gene is possibly TRBD2 (5 bases). This CDR3 comprises 15 residues. From germline, CDR1 is MNHEY and CDR2 SVGAGI. The germline V and J ends were trimmed by 2 bases and 0 bases, with 9 bases remaining between them. CDR3 loop: CASSYRGTSTDTQYF. The CDR3 DNA follows: TGTGCCAGCAGTTACCGGGGTACAAGCACAGATACGCAGTATTTT.

This chain links TRBV4-2 with TRBJ1-4; 8 positions agree with TRBD1. Germline V gives CDR1 LGHNA, CDR2 YNFKEQ. The CDR3 has 14 amino acids. V dropped 4 bases and J dropped 8; count of bases not matched to a gene: 6. The CDR3 loop is CASSLDRGREKLFF. DNA for the CDR3: TGTGCCAGCAGCCTTGACAGGGGAAGGGAAAAACTGTTTTTT.

This sequence joins TRBV2 and TRBJ2-1, with 10 bases lining up with TRBD2. The CDR3 covers 13 residues. J gave up 7 bases and V 8 bases, and 5 bases lay outside the gene matches. Germline CDR1 SNHLY, CDR2 FYNNEI. CDR3: CASEREGRNEQFF. The CDR3 nucleotides are TGTGCCAGCGAGCGGGAGGGCCGGAATGAGCAGTTCTTC.

The V gene is TRBV19, the J gene TRBJ2-7; D uncertain. V lost 5 bases and J lost 4, with 12 bases in between. This CDR3 contains 13 residues. Per germline, CDR1 LNHDA and CDR2 SQIVND (reference sequence). The CDR3 here is CASSLGVTYEQYF. The CDR3 DNA sequence: TGTGCCAGTAGTTTGGGCGTGACATACGAGCAGTACTTC.

V and J are TRBV7-3 and TRBJ2-1; TRBD2 matches 7 bases. Germline CDR1 is SGHTA and CDR2 is FQGTGA. The CDR3 length is 17 residues. Unmatched junction bases numbered 15, after V lost 2 bases and J lost 8 bases. The CDR3 reads CASSLSVAGGGPDEQFF. The CDR3 nucleotides read TGTGCCAGCAGCTTATCAGTAGCGGGCGGTGGACCGGATGAGCAGTTCTTC.

J is TRBJ2-2 and V is TRBV5-6; unclear D gene. Germline V gives CDR1 SGHDT, CDR2 YYEEEE. The CDR3 contains 12 residues. V was pared by 7 bases and J by 5 bases, with 9 bases between. CDR3 bases: TGTGCCAGCGGCAAATGGACCGGGGAGCTGTTTTTT. Its translation is CASGKWTGELFF.

This sequence joins TRBV7-3 and TRBJ2-1, with D perhaps matching TRBD1 (5 bases). V lost 1 base and J 9 bases, leaving 13 bases between the germline ends. CDR1 SGHTA and CDR2 FQGTGA come from the germline V gene. The CDR3 contains 14 residues. The CDR3 coding sequence is TGTGCCAGCAGCTTAAATCAGGGATCGGGTGAGCAGTTCTTC. Translating it yields CASSLNQGSGEQFF.

This rearrangement joins TRBV6-1 to TRBJ2-5, with a tentative D call TRBD1 (5 bases). This CDR3 is 14 amino acids long. Deletions cut 4 bases from V and 1 base from J, with 10 bases between. In germline, CDR1 is MNHNS, CDR2 SASEGT. The CDR3 DNA reads as TGTGCCAGCAGTGCTGGGGCCAGCCAAGAGACCCAGTACTTC. Protein sequence: CASSAGASQETQYF.

This chain uses TRBV25-1 with TRBJ2-1; TRBD2 might be the D (5 bases). CDR3 length: 16 amino acids. Germline lookup yields CDR1 MGHDK and CDR2 SYGVNS. Trimming took 2 bases from V and 1 from J, leaving 12 bases between them. The CDR3 loop is CASSEMDGDSYNEQFF. The CDR3 coding sequence is TGTGCCAGCAGTGAAATGGACGGGGATTCCTACAATGAGCAGTTCTTC.

This chain joins TRBV5-1 and TRBJ2-3; a possible D gene is TRBD1 (6 bases). The length of the CDR3 is 15 residues. Trimming removed 4 bases at V and 6 bases at J, with 18 bases between. The germline V gene encodes CDR1 SGHRS and CDR2 YFSETQ. Here the CDR3 reads CASSLDPGGRDTQYF. The CDR3 DNA sequence: TGCGCCAGCAGCCTTGATCCTGGGGGCCGCGATACGCAGTATTTT.

The chain joins TRBV10-3 to TRBJ2-7; a possible D gene is TRBD2 (7 bases). This CDR3 has 15 residues. The germline gives CDR1 ENHRY, CDR2 SYGVKD. The ends were cut back, 4 bases at V and 2 bases at J, with 15 bases in the middle. The CDR3 DNA follows: TGTGCCATCAGTGCGTCGAGGGGGGGGGCCTACGAGCAGTACTTC. Protein: CAISASRGGAYEQYF.

This clone was seen a few times. V usage is TRBV19 and J usage is TRBJ2-2, with a tentative D call TRBD1 (6 bases). The germline V gene encodes CDR1 LNHDA and CDR2 SQIVND (reference sequence). The germline V and J ends were trimmed by 6 bases and 1 base, with 12 bases remaining between them. CDR3 size: 15 residues. CDR3 coding DNA: TGTGCCAGTAGACCTCAGACAGGGAACACCGGGGAGCTGTTTTTT. It is translated as CASRPQTGNTGELFF.

Remarks on this clone: Other DNA sequences in the sample encode the same CDR3. The chain is built from TRBV4-1 and TRBJ1-1; 9 nucleotides match TRBD1. J was trimmed by 7 bases and V by 4 bases; bases with no gene match: 4. The CDR3 spans 13 residues. Germline V gene lookup returns CDR1 MGHRA and CDR2 YSYEKL. CDR3 sequence reads: CASSPTGGFEAFF. In DNA form, the CDR3 reads TGCGCCAGCAGCCCCACAGGGGGCTTTGAAGCTTTCTTT.